Shown below are 20 T cell receptor beta chains from a single sample sequenced in a study of T-cell reconstitution after alpha-beta-depleted transplantation in children. Preparation of the TCRbeta library was carried out with unique molecular identifiers. TCRdb re-called the PCR reads with MiXCR, one entry per CDR3 protein. The repertoire holds 250,000 to 400,000 distinct CDR3 sequences, with around 25% as singletons. Sequences were derived from PBMCs, mostly from graft donor cells, sampled 180 days after TCRalphabeta/CD19-depleted stem cell transplant. All receptors come from a male patient under 18 who had a stem cell transplant for acute lymphoblastic leukemia, so the T cells may come from the graft donor.

This clonotype has just a few counts. The chain uses TRBV5-1 and TRBJ1-2; D not resolved. The germline V and J ends were trimmed by 4 bases and 3 bases, with 7 bases remaining between them. This CDR3 is built from 12 residues. Germline lookup yields CDR1 SGHRS and CDR2 YFSETQ. DNA for the CDR3: TGCGCCAGCAGCGACACCTACTATGGCTACACCTTC. Translating it yields CASSDTYYGYTF.

The chain has TRBV5-1 and TRBJ2-7; D uncertain. CDR3 length equals 17 residues. Trimming shortened V by 0 bases and J by 4 bases, and 20 bases separated the two germline ends. Germline V lookup: CDR1 SGHRS, CDR2 YFSETQ. Here the CDR3 DNA reads TGCGCCAGCAGCTTGGGCCTCTCCGGAACGGGCCAATACGAGCAGTACTTC. The encoded protein is CASSLGLSGTGQYEQYF.

In its sample, this clonotype was seen many times. The chain joins TRBV7-2 to TRBJ2-1; D call uncertain. V dropped 0 bases and J dropped 6 bases, with 9 bases sitting between them. From germline, CDR1 is SGHTA and CDR2 FQGNSA. This CDR3 has 14 amino acids. CDR3 protein: CASSLARWGNEQFF. In nucleotides, the CDR3 is TGTGCCAGCAGCTTAGCACGGTGGGGCAATGAGCAGTTCTTC.

This clonotype was seen a single time. The CDR3, as DNA: TGTGCCAGCAGCTTCCAGGATGCCTACGAGCAGTACTTC. Translated: CASSFQDAYEQYF. The chain employs TRBV7-2 and TRBJ2-7; D gene uncertain. CDR1 SGHTA and CDR2 FQGNSA come from the germline V gene. The CDR3 is made up of 13 amino acids. V was pared by 3 bases and J by 2 bases, with 8 bases between.

CDR3 nucleotide sequence: TGTGCCAGTAGTGGGGGGTCCTACAATGAGCAGTTCTTC. The encoded protein is CASSGGSYNEQFF. The chain couples TRBV19 to TRBJ2-1, with D perhaps TRBD2 (6 bases). Deletions cut 5 bases from V and 1 base from J, with 6 bases between. The germline V gene has CDR1 LNHDA and CDR2 SQIVND (reference sequence). The CDR3 consists of 13 residues. Based on the CDR3 plus reference TRBV19 and TRBJ2-1, the full variable domain is DGGITQSPKYLFRKEGQNVTLSCEQNLNHDAMYWYRQDPGQGLRLIYYSQIVNDFQKGDIAEGYSVSREKKESFPLTVTSAQKNPTAFYLCASSGGSYNEQFFGPGTRLTVL.

The V call is TRBV6-5, the J call TRBJ2-7, with D uncertain. The CDR3 totals 12 residues. Germline CDR1 is MNHEY and CDR2 is SVGAGI. Trimming pared 6 bases from V and 6 bases from J, leaving 12 bases between. The CDR3 here is CASSNARGEQYF. CDR3 in DNA: TGTGCCAGCAGCAACGCTAGAGGCGAGCAGTACTTC.

This clonotype occurred a few times. The J gene is TRBJ1-5, the V gene TRBV12-3 or TRBV12-4, with D uncertain. Trimming stripped 6 bases from V and 0 bases from J, with 12 bases between. This CDR3 spans 15 amino acids. This CDR3 reads CASSLTRDSNQPQHF. The CDR3 region has the DNA TGTGCCAGCAGCCTTACCCGAGATAGCAATCAGCCCCAGCATTTT.

The genes are TRBV7-9 and TRBJ2-7; possible D gene TRBD1, 6 bases. CDR1 and CDR2 (germline): SEHNR, FQNEAQ (reference sequence). This CDR3 is built from 13 residues. V was cut by 5 bases and J by 4 bases, with 12 bases left in between. The CDR3 spells CASSRDMTYEQYF. The CDR3 DNA follows: TGTGCCAGCAGCAGGGACATGACTTACGAGCAGTACTTC.

The genes are TRBV20-1 and TRBJ2-3, with a weak D call TRBD1 (5 bases). Per the germline V gene, CDR1 is DFQATT and CDR2 is SNEGSKA (reference sequence). V lost 6 bases, J lost 0 bases, and 13 bases lay in between. The CDR3 is 14 amino acids. The CDR3 DNA follows: TGCAGTGCAGACACAGGAGACAGCACAGATACGCAGTATTTT. Translated, it gives CSADTGDSTDTQYF.

There are a few counts of this clonotype. V and J are TRBV4-1 and TRBJ2-3; D ambiguous. The CDR3 spans 17 residues. Germline V gene sequence: CDR1 MGHRA, CDR2 YSYEKL. V gave up 3 bases and J gave up 1 base, with 17 bases separating them. The CDR3 sequence is CASSHPTDIDGTDTQYF. The CDR3 bases are TGCGCCAGCAGCCATCCCACCGACATCGATGGCACAGATACGCAGTATTTT.

This clonotype was seen only a few times. In DNA, the CDR3 is TGCAGTGCTAGGGAACGAACCCAGTACTTC. Translating it yields CSARERTQYF. The gene calls are TRBV20-1 and TRBJ2-5; D ambiguous. This CDR3 has 10 amino acids. The germline gives CDR1 DFQATT, CDR2 SNEGSKA (reference sequence). Trimming took 3 bases from V and 8 from J, leaving 7 bases between them.

This clonotype appeared a few times. The rearrangement links TRBV27 to TRBJ2-2; D is perhaps TRBD2 (6 bases). The CDR3 is 13 residues long. Per the germline V gene, CDR1 is MNHEY and CDR2 is SMNVEV (reference sequence). Trimming shortened V by 8 bases and J by 7 bases, and 14 bases separated the two germline ends. The chain's CDR3 is CASLTWRVGELFF. The DNA of the CDR3 is TGTGCCAGCCTCACGTGGAGGGTCGGGGAGCTGTTTTTT.

This clonotype has just a few counts. V and J are TRBV3-1 and TRBJ2-1; tentative D call: TRBD2 (6 bases). CDR1 and CDR2 from the germline V gene are LGHDT and YNNKEL (reference sequence). This CDR3 region has 17 residues. The V end was cut by 0 bases, the J end by 4 bases, with 16 bases between. DNA for the CDR3: TGTGCCAGCAGCCAAGATTTAGGAGGGGCCCCATACAATGAGCAGTTCTTC. Amino acids: CASSQDLGGAPYNEQFF.

The rearrangement uses TRBV29-1 and TRBJ1-1, with D possibly TRBD1 on 5 matching bases. CDR3 size: 12 residues. CDR1 and CDR2 from the germline V gene are SQVTM and ANQGSEA. Trimming took 6 bases from V and 3 from J, leaving 11 bases between them. CDR3 nucleotides: TGCAGCGTCGAACAGGATTACACTGAAGCTTTCTTT. It codes for CSVEQDYTEAFF.

This clonotype has a handful of counts. The V gene is TRBV25-1, the J gene TRBJ1-2; a weak D match, TRBD1 (6 bases). CDR1 and CDR2 (germline): MGHDK, SYGVNS. V lost 4 bases to trimming and J lost 6 bases, with 15 bases between them. This CDR3 comprises 14 residues. In DNA, the CDR3 is TGTGCCAGCAGTGGACAGGTGGGGTACGATGGCTACACCTTC. Translation gives CASSGQVGYDGYTF.

The gene calls are TRBV12-3 or TRBV12-4 and TRBJ1-2; no clear D gene. The CDR3 has 12 amino acids. V was shortened by 7 bases and J by 2 bases, with 8 bases between the two germline ends. Written as DNA, the CDR3 is TGTGCCAGCACCCGAGTGAACTATGGCTACACCTTC. Amino acid sequence: CASTRVNYGYTF.

V and J are TRBV18 and TRBJ2-3; D unresolved. The germline CDR1 and CDR2 sequences are KGHSH and LQKENI. The V gene lost 7 bases and the J gene lost 1 base, with 9 bases spanning the gap. The CDR3 has 13 amino acids. Written as DNA, the CDR3 is TGTGCCAGCTGTCTAGTACGCACAGATACGCAGTATTTT. This gives the protein CASCLVRTDTQYF.

This clonotype was observed a few times. V is TRBV27 and J is TRBJ2-7, with D possibly matching TRBD1 (5 bases). Trimming shortened V by 2 bases and J by 0 bases, and 11 bases separated the two germline ends. CDR3 length equals 15 residues. CDR1 is MNHEY and CDR2 is SMNVEV in the germline V gene (reference sequence). The CDR3 nucleotides read TGTGCCAGCAGTTTAAAATGGACAATCTCCTACGAGCAGTACTTC. It codes for CASSLKWTISYEQYF.

This clonotype was recorded a few times. J is TRBJ1-1 and V is TRBV12-3 or TRBV12-4; D unresolved. CDR3 size: 13 residues. Trimming pared 3 bases from V and 6 bases from J, leaving 11 bases between. The CDR3 here is CASSLRRASEAFF. In DNA form, the CDR3 reads TGTGCCAGCAGTTTGAGGAGGGCGTCTGAAGCTTTCTTT.

This clonotype was observed a few times. The chain has TRBV9 and TRBJ1-2; 7 positions agree with TRBD1. The CDR3 covers 13 residues. V shed 5 bases, J shed 11 bases, and the junction held 12 bases outside the gene matches. Germline-derived CDR1 and CDR2 are SGDLS and YYNGEE. This CDR3 is CASSGQGVSRYTF. CDR3 DNA sequence: TGTGCCAGCAGTGGGCAGGGGGTTTCGAGGTACACCTTC. The whole variable domain, remainder taken from reference TRBV9 and TRBJ1-2, is DSGVTQTPKHLITATGQRVTLRCSPRSGDLSVYWYQQSLDQGLQFLIQYYNGEERAKGNILERFSAQQFPDLHSELNLSSLELGDSALYFCASSGQGVSRYTFGSGTRLTVV.